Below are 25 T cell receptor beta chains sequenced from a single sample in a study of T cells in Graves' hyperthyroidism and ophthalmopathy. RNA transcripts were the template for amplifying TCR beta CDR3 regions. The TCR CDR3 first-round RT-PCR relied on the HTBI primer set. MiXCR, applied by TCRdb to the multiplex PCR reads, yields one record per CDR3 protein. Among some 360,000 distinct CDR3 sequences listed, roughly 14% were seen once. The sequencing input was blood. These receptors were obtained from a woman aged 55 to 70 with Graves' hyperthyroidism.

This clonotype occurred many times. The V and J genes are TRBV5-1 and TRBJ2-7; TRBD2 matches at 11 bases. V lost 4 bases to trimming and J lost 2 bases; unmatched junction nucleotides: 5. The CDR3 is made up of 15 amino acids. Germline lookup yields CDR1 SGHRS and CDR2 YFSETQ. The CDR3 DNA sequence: TGCGCCAGCAGCCTCTTAGCGGGAGGGCCCTACGAGCAGTACTTC. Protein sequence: CASSLLAGGPYEQYF.

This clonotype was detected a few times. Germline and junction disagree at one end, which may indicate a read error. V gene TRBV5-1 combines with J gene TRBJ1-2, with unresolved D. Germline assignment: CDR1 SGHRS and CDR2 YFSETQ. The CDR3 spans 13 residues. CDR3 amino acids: CTSSLWESSGYTF. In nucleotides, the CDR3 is TGCACCAGCAGCTTGTGGGAATCAAGTGGCTACACCTTC.

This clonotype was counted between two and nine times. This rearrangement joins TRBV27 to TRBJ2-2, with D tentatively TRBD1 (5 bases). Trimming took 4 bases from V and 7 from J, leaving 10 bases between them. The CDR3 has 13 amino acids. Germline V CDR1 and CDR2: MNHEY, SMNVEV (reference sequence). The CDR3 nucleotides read TGTGCCAGCAGTTCGGTGACAGACGGGGAGCTGTTTTTT. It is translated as CASSSVTDGELFF.

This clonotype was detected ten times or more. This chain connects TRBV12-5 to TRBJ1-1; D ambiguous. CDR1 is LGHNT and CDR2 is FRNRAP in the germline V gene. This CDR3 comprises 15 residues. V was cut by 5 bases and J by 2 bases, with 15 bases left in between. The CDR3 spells CASGPGRQRNTEAFF. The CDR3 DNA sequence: TGTGCTAGTGGTCCCGGGAGGCAGAGAAACACTGAAGCTTTCTTT.

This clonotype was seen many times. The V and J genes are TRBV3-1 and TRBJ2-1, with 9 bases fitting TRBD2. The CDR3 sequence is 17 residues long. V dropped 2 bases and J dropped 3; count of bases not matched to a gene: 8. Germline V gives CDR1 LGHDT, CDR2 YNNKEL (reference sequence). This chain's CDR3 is CASSQPSGTPGYNEQFF. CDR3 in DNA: TGTGCCAGCAGCCAACCTAGCGGGACCCCCGGCTACAATGAGCAGTTCTTC.

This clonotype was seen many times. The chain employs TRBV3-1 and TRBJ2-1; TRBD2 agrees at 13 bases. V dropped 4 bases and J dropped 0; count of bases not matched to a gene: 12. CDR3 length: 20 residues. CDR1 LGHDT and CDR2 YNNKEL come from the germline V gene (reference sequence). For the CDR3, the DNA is TGTGCCAGCAGCCCACCCCACGGACTAGCGGGGGCCAGCTCCTACAATGAGCAGTTCTTC. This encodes CASSPPHGLAGASSYNEQFF.

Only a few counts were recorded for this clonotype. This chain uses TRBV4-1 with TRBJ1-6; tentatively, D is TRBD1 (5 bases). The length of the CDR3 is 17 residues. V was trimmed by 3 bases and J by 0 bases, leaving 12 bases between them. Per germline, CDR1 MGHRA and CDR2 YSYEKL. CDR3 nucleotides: TGCGCCAGCAGCCAGGTCGAAGGGACCTCCTATAATTCACCCCTCCACTTT. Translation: CASSQVEGTSYNSPLHF.

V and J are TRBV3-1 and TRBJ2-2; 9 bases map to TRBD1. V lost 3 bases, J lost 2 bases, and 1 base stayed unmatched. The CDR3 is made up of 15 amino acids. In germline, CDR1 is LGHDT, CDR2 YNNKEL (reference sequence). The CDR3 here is CASSQDRGNTGELFF. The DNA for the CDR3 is TGTGCCAGCAGCCAGGACAGGGGAAACACCGGGGAGCTGTTTTTT.

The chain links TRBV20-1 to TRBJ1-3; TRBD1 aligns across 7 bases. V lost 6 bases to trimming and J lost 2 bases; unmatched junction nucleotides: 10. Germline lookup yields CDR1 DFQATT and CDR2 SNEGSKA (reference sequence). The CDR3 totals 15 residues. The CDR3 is CSATSLTGPGNTIYF. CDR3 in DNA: TGCAGTGCCACCTCCCTGACAGGGCCTGGAAACACCATATATTTT.

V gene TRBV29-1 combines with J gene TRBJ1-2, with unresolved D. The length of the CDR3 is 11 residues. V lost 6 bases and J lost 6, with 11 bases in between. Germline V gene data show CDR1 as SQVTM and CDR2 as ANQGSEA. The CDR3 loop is CSVGSEDGYTF. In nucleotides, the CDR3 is TGCAGCGTGGGGTCGGAGGATGGCTACACCTTC.

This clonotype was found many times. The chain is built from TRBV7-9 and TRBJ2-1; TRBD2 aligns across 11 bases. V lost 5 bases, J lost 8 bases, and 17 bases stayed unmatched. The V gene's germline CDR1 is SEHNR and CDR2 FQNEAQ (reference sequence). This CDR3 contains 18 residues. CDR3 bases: TGTGCCAGCAGCCCCCCCTGGCGACTAGCGGGATACAGGGATGAGCAGTTCTTC. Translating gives CASSPPWRLAGYRDEQFF.

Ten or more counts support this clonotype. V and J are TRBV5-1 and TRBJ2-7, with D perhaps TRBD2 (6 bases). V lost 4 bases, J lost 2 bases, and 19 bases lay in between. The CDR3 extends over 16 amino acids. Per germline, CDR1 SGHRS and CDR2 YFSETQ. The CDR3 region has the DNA TGCGCCAGCAGCCCCGGGGACTTCACCACCGCCTACGAGCAGTACTTC. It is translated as CASSPGDFTTAYEQYF.

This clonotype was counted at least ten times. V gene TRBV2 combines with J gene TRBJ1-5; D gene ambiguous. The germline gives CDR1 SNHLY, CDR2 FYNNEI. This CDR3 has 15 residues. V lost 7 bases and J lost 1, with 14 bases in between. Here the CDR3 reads CASNTDLRSNQPQHF. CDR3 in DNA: TGTGCCAGCAACACAGACCTGAGGAGCAATCAGCCCCAGCATTTT.

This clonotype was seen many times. The DNA for the CDR3 is TGTGCCAGCAGCTTCGGACAGGGCCCAGATACGCAGTATTTT. Its protein is CASSFGQGPDTQYF. V usage is TRBV11-2 and J usage is TRBJ2-3, with 8 bases aligning to TRBD1. Germline V gene lookup returns CDR1 SGHAT and CDR2 FQNNGV. Trimming at V came to 3 bases and at J to 4 bases, leaving 3 bases not matched to a gene. The CDR3 runs to 14 residues. Variable domain in full (rest from reference TRBV11-2 and TRBJ2-3): EAGVAQSPRYKIIEKRQSVAFWCNPISGHATLYWYQQILGQGPKLLIQFQNNGVVDDSQLPKDRFSAERLKGVDSTLKIQPAKLEDSAVYLCASSFGQGPDTQYFGPGTRLTVL.

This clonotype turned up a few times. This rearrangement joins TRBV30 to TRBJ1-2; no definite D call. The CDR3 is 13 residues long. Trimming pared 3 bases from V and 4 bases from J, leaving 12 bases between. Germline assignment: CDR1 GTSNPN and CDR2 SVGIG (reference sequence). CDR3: CAWSPQAVYGYTF. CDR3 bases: TGTGCCTGGAGCCCCCAGGCGGTCTATGGCTACACCTTC.

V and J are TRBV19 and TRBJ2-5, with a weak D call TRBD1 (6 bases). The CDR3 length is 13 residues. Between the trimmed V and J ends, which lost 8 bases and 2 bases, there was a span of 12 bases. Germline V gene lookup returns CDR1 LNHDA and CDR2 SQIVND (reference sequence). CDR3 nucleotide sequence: TGTGCCAGTTCGGGACACCAACAAGAGACCCAGTACTTC. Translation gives CASSGHQQETQYF.

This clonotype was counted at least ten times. This CDR3 is CASSSTGTGDSGTDTQYF. The CDR3 DNA sequence: TGTGCCAGCAGTTCGACCGGGACAGGGGATAGTGGCACAGATACGCAGTATTTT. The gene calls are TRBV6-1 and TRBJ2-3, with 10 bases aligning to TRBD1. This CDR3 is built from 18 residues. The germline gives CDR1 MNHNS, CDR2 SASEGT. V dropped 5 bases and J dropped 1; count of bases not matched to a gene: 12.

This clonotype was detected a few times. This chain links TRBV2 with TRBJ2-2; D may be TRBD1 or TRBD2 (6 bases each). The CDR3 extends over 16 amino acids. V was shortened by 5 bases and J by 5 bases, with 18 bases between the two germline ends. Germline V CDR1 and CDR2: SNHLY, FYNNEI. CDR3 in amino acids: CASSPVGGRLTGELFF. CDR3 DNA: TGTGCCAGCAGTCCCGTTGGGGGGCGATTGACCGGGGAGCTGTTTTTT.

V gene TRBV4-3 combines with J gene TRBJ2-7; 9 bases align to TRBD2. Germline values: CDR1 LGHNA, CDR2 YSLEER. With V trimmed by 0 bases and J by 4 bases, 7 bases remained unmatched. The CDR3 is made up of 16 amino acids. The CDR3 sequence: CASSQDEGSGSYEQYF. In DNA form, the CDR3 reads TGCGCCAGCAGCCAAGATGAGGGTAGCGGGAGTTACGAGCAGTACTTC.

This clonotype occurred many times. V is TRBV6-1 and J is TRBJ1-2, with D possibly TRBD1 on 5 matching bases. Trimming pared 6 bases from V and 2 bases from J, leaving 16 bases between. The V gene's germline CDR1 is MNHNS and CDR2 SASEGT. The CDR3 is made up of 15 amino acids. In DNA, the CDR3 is TGTGCCAGCAGCAGGGAGGGGCGGGGGAACTATGGCTACACCTTC. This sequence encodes CASSREGRGNYGYTF.

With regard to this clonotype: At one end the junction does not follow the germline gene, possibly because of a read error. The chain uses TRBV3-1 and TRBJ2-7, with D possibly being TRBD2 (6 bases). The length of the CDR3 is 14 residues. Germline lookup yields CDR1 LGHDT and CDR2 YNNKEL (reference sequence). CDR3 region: CASSQGLRGYEQYF. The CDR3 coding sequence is TGCGCCAGCAGCCAAGGACTACGGGGCTACGAGCAGTACTTC.

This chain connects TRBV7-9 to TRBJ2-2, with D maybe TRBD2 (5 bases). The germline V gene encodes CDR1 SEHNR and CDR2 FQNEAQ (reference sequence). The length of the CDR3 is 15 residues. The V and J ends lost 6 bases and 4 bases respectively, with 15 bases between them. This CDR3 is CASRSPTGFTGELFF. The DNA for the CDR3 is TGTGCCAGCAGATCTCCTACGGGGTTCACCGGGGAGCTGTTTTTT.

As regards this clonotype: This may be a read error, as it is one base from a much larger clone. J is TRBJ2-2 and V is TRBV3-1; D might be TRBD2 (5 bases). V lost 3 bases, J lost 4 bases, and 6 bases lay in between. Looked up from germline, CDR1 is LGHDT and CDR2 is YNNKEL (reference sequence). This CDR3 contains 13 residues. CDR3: CASSHGVTGELFF. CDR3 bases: TGTGCCAGCAGCCACGGGGTCACCGGGGAGCTGTTTTTT.

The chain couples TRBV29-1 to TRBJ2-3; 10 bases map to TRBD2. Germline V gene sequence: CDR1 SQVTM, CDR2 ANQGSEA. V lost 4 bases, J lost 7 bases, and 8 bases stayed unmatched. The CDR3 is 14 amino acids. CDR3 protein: CSVGLAGVGYTQYF. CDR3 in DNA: TGCAGCGTTGGGCTAGCGGGAGTTGGATATACGCAGTATTTT.

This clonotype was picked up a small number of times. The CDR3 sequence: CSARQGANYGYTF. In DNA, the CDR3 is TGCAGTGCCCGACAGGGCGCTAACTATGGCTACACCTTC. The chain combines TRBV20-1 with TRBJ1-2; 7 bases align to TRBD1. J was trimmed by 0 bases and V by 6 bases; bases with no gene match: 4. Germline CDR1 reads DFQATT; CDR2 reads SNEGSKA (reference sequence). The CDR3 loop spans 13 amino acids.